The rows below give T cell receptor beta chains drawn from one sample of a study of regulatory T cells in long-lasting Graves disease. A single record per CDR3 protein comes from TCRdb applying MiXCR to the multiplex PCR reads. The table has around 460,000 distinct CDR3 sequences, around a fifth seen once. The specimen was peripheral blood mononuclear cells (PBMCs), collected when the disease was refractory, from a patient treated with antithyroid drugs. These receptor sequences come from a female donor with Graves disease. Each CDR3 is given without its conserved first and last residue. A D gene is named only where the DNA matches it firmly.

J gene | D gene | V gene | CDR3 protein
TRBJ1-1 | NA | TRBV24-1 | ATSDAGKTAEAF
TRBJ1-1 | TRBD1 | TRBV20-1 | SAIDNPTGRTEAF
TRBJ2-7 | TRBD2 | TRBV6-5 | ASSYRAGGPYEQY
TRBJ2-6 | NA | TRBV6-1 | ASSQGQLSGANVLT
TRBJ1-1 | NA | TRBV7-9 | ASSSREDEAF
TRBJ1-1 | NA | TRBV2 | ASSEAGEAF
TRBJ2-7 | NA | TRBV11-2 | TSSFGPYEQY
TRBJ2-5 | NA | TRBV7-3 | ASSLSAGTETQY
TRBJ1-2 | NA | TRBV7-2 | ASSLVGQNYGYT
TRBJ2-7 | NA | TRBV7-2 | ASSLSAYEQY
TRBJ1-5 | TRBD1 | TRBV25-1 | ASSEFVGGGVSGQPQH
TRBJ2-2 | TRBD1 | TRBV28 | ASSLGTGLTGELF
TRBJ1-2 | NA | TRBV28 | ASSNSEARWYGYT
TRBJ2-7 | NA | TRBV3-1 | ASSQANGSAYEQY
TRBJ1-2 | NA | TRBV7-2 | ASSLGAAEGYGYT
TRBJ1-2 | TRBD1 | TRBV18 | ASSPPRQGTDGYT
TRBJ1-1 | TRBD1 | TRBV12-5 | ASGLSGGFTEAF
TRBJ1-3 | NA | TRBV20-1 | SARVGGLLRTDTIY
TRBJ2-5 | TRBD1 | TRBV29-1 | SVATGFGETQY
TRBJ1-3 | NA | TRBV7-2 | ASSLSGAGSGNTIY
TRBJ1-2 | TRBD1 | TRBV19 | ALSAGTDEFGLQGYT